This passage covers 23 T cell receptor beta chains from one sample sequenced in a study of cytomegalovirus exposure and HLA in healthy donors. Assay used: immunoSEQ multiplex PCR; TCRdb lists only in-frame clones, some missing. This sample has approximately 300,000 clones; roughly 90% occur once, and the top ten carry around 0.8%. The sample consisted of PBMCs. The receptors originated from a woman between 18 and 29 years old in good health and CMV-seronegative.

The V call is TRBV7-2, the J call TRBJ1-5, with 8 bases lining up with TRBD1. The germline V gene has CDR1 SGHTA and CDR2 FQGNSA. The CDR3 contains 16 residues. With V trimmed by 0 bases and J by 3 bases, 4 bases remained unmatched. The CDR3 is CASSLAQGANNQPQHF. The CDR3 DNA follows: TGTGCCAGCAGCTTAGCGCAGGGGGCAAACAATCAGCCCCAGCATTTT.

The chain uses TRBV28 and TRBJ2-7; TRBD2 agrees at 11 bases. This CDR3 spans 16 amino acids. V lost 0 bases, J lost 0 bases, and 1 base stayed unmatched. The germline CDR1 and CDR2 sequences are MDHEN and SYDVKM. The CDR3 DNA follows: TGTGCCAGCAGTTTATGGGGGACTAGCGGCTCCTACGAGCAGTACTTC. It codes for CASSLWGTSGSYEQYF.

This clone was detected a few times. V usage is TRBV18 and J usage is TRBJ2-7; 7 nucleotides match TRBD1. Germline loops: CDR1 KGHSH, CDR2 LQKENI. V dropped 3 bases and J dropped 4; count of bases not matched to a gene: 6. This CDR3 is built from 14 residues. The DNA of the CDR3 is TGTGCCAGCTCACCGGAAACAGGGGATTACGAGCAGTACTTC. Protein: CASSPETGDYEQYF. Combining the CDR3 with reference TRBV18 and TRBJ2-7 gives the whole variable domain NAGVMQNPRHLVRRRGQEARLRCSPMKGHSHVYWYRQLPEEGLKFMVYLQKENIIDESGMPKERFSAEFPKEGPSILRIQQVVRGDSAAYFCASSPETGDYEQYFGPGTRLTVT.

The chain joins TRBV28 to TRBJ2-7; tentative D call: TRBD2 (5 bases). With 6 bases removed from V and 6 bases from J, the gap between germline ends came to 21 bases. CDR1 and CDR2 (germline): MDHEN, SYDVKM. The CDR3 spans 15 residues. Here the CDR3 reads CASRTSDGVVFEQYF. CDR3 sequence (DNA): TGTGCCAGCAGGACCTCAGACGGGGTAGTCTTCGAGCAGTACTTC.

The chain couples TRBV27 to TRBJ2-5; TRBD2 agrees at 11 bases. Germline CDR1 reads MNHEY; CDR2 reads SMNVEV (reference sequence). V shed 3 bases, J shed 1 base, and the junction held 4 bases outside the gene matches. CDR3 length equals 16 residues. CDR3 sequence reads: CASSLTSGAPQETQYF. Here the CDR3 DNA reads TGTGCCAGCAGTTTGACTAGCGGGGCCCCCCAAGAGACCCAGTACTTC.

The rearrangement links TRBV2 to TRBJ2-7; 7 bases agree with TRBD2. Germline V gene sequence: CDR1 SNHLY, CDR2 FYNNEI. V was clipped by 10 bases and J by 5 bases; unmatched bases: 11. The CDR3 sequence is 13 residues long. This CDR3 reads CATRTLAGNEQYF. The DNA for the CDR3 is TGTGCCACCAGAACATTAGCGGGTAACGAGCAGTACTTC.

CDR3 sequence: CASSRANYNEQFF. CDR3 DNA: TGTGCCAGTAGCCGCGCCAACTACAATGAGCAGTTCTTC. The V and J genes are TRBV19 and TRBJ2-1; D is uncertain. V lost 6 bases, J lost 3 bases, and 9 bases lay in between. This CDR3 region has 13 residues. The germline gives CDR1 LNHDA, CDR2 SQIVND (reference sequence).

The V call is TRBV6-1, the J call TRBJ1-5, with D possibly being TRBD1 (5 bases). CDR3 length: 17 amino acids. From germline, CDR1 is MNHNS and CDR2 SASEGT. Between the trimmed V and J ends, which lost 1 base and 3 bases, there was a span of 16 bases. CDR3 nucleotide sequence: TGTGCCAGCAGTGAAGGGTTTGTACAGGTGATCAATCAGCCCCAGCATTTT. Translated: CASSEGFVQVINQPQHF.

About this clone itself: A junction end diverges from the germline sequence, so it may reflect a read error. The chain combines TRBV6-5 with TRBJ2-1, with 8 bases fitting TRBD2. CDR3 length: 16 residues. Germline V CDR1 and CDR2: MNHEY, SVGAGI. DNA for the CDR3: TGTGCCAGCAGTTACTCGGGGACTAGTCTATACAGTGAGCAGTTCTTC. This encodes CASSYSGTSLYSEQFF.

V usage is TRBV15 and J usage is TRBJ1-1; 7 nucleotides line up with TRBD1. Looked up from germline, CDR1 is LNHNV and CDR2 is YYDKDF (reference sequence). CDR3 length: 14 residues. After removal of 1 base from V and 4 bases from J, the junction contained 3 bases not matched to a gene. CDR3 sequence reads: CATSRGQGGTEAFF. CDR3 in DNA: TGTGCCACCAGCAGAGGACAGGGAGGCACTGAAGCTTTCTTT.

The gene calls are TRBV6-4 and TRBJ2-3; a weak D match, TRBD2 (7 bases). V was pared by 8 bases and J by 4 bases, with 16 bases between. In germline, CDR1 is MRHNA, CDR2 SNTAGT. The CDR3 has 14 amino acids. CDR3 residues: CASPRGASADTQYF. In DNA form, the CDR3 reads TGTGCCAGCCCCCGGGGGGCCTCGGCAGATACGCAGTATTTT.

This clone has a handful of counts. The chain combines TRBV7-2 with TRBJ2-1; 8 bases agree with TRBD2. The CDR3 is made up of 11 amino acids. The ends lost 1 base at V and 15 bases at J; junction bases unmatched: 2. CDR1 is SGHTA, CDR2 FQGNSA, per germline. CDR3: CASSLGAGGFF. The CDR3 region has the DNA TGTGCCAGCAGCTTAGGGGCGGGAGGGTTCTTC. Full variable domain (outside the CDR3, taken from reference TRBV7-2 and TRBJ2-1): GAGVSQSPSNKVTEKGKDVELRCDPISGHTALYWYRQSLGQGLEFLIYFQGNSAPDKSGLPSDRFSAERTGGSVSTLTIQRTQQEDSAVYLCASSLGAGGFFGPGTRLTVL.

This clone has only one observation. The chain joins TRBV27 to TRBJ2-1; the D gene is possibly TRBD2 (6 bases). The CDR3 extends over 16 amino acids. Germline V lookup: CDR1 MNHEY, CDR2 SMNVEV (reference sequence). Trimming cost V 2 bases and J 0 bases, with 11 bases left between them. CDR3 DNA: TGTGCCAGCAGTTTAGAGACTAGGAGCTCCTACAATGAGCAGTTCTTC. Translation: CASSLETRSSYNEQFF.

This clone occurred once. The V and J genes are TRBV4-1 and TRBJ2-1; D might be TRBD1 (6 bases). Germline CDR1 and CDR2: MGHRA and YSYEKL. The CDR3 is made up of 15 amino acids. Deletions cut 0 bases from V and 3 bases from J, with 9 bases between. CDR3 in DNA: TGCGCCAGCAGCCAAGACCAGGGGTTCTACAATGAGCAGTTCTTC. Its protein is CASSQDQGFYNEQFF.

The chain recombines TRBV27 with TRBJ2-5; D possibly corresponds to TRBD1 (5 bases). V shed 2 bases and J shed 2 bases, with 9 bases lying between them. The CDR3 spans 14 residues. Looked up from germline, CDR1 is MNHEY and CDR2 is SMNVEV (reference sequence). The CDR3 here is CASSLGADQETQYF. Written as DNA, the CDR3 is TGTGCCAGCAGTTTAGGGGCAGATCAAGAGACCCAGTACTTC.

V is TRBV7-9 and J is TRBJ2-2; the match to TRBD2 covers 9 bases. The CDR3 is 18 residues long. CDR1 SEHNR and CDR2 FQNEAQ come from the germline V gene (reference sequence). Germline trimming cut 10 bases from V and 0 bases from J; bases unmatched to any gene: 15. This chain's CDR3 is CAIGPSLAGSTNTGELFF. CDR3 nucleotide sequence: TGTGCCATCGGGCCAAGTCTAGCGGGGTCCACGAACACCGGGGAGCTGTTTTTT.

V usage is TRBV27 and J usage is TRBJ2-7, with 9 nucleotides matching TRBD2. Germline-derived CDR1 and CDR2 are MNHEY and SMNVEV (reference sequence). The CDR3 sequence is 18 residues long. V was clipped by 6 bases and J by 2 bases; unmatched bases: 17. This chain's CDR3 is CASRHKHPRTSDTYEQYF. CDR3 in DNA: TGTGCCAGCAGACACAAACACCCCCGGACTAGCGACACCTACGAGCAGTACTTC.

CDR3 protein: CASSPGQPNEQYF. For the CDR3, the DNA is TGTGCCAGCTCACCCGGACAACCGAACGAGCAGTACTTC. The chain is built from TRBV18 and TRBJ2-7; perhaps TRBD1 as D (5 bases). Germline lookup yields CDR1 KGHSH and CDR2 LQKENI. V gave up 3 bases and J gave up 5 bases, with 11 bases separating them. This CDR3 comprises 13 residues.

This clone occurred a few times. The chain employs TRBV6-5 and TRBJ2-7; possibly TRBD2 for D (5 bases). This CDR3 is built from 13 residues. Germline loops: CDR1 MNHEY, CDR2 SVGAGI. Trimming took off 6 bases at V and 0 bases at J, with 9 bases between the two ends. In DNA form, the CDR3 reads TGTGCCAGCAGCAGCCGGGGCTCCTACGAGCAGTACTTC. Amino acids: CASSSRGSYEQYF.

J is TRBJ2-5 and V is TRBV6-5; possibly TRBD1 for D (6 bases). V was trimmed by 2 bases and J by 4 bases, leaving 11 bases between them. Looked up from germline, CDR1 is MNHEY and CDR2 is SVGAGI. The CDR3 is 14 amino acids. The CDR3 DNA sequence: TGTGCCAGCAGTTACCGACAGGCCATAGAGACCCAGTACTTC. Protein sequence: CASSYRQAIETQYF.

The CDR3 coding sequence is TGCGCCAGCAGCCAAGATGGAGGGCGGTACAATGAGCAGTTCTTC. Translated: CASSQDGGRYNEQFF. This chain connects TRBV4-1 to TRBJ2-1, with D possibly matching TRBD2 (6 bases). CDR3 length: 15 amino acids. The V end lost 0 bases, the J end lost 4 bases, and 10 bases lay between the germline ends. CDR1 and CDR2 (germline): MGHRA, YSYEKL.

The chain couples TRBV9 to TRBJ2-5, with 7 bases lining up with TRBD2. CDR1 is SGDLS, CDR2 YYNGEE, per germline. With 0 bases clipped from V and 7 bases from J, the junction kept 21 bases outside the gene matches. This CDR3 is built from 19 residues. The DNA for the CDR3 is TGTGCCAGCAGCGTAGACGGCGGGGGAAGGTTCTTACCACCGGGGACCCAGTACTTC. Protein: CASSVDGGGRFLPPGTQYF.

The CDR3 sequence is CSVMTGYGYTF. The CDR3 DNA sequence: TGCAGCGTTATGACAGGCTATGGCTACACCTTC. The V and J genes are TRBV29-1 and TRBJ1-2, with D possibly being TRBD1 (6 bases). CDR3 length: 11 amino acids. Germline V lookup: CDR1 SQVTM, CDR2 ANQGSEA. Trimming took off 5 bases at V and 4 bases at J, with 8 bases between the two ends.